The 19 T cell receptor beta chains listed next were all sequenced from one sample in a study of T cells in Graves' hyperthyroidism and ophthalmopathy (dated by TCRdb to between 2019 and 2020). Library method: multiplex PCR. TCRdb names Illumina HiSeq 2000 as the instrument used. TCR beta CDR3 regions were amplified from RNA transcripts. For the first round of RT-PCR on the TCR CDR3, the HTBI primer set was used together with the Qiagen OneStep RT-PCR kit. TCRdb reworked the public reads: Q25 trimming with fastp, MiXCR clone assembly, productive beta chains retained. Identical CDR3 protein sequences are pooled into one entry, listed with their most common genes and DNA. The sample data list approximately 370,000 distinct CDR3 sequences, and about a sixth of these were observed just once. The ten largest clones capture more than 30% of the sample. Sequencing was done on a sample of blood. These receptor sequences come from a woman aged 25 to 45 with Graves' hyperthyroidism that later progressed to Graves' ophthalmopathy.

This clonotype was seen only a few times. The chain couples TRBV11-2 to TRBJ1-5, with D uncertain. CDR3 length equals 13 residues. V was cut by 0 bases and J by 7 bases, with 7 bases left in between. Per the germline V gene, CDR1 is SGHAT and CDR2 is FQNNGV. CDR3 nucleotides: TGTGCCAGCAGCTTAGAGGGTATCCAGCCCCAGCATTTT. Translated: CASSLEGIQPQHF.

This clonotype was observed at least ten times. V and J are TRBV5-1 and TRBJ2-7; TRBD1 or TRBD2 may be the D gene (5 bases each). Germline V gene sequence: CDR1 SGHRS, CDR2 YFSETQ. This CDR3 is 13 amino acids long. V was pared by 0 bases and J by 5 bases, with 9 bases between. CDR3 residues: CASSLGGADEQYF. Here the CDR3 DNA reads TGCGCCAGCAGCTTGGGAGGGGCCGACGAGCAGTACTTC.

As to this clonotype: With a much larger clone just one base away, this may be a read error. The chain recombines TRBV19 with TRBJ1-2; no firm D call. The CDR3 runs 14 residues. The germline CDR1 and CDR2 sequences are LNHDA and SQIVND (reference sequence). V was trimmed by 7 bases and J by 3 bases, leaving 15 bases between them. The DNA for the CDR3 is TGTGCCAGTACCGTGAGAGGGAGGGACTATGGCTACACCTTC. The encoded protein is CASTVRGRDYGYTF.

The chain links TRBV10-3 to TRBJ1-1; D might be TRBD1 (6 bases). Germline loops: CDR1 ENHRY, CDR2 SYGVKD. V was clipped by 6 bases and J by 5 bases, with 16 bases between them. The CDR3 length is 14 residues. CDR3 DNA: TGTGCCATCAGATTATCGGGGGGGCAAACTGAAGCTTTCTTT. Translated, it gives CAIRLSGGQTEAFF.

As for this clonotype: This may stem from a read error, because a much larger clone lies one nucleotide away. The chain couples TRBV27 to TRBJ2-3, with D unresolved. The V end lost 3 bases, the J end lost 2 bases, and 6 bases lay between the germline ends. This CDR3 has 13 residues. Per the germline V gene, CDR1 is MNHEY and CDR2 is SMNVEV (reference sequence). The CDR3 nucleotides read TGTGCCAGCAGTTTCCGAACCACAGATACGCAGTATTTT. Its translation: CASSFRTTDTQYF.

This clonotype has ten or more counts. This sequence joins TRBV5-1 and TRBJ2-7, with TRBD1 identical over 10 bases. V lost 2 bases and J lost 6; bases outside the gene matches: 5. The CDR3 spans 14 residues. Germline V gene lookup returns CDR1 SGHRS and CDR2 YFSETQ. The CDR3 DNA reads TGCGCCAGCAGCTTCCGACAGGGGGCCGGCGAGCAGTACTTC. This translates into CASSFRQGAGEQYF. Full variable domain (rest looked up from reference TRBV5-1 and TRBJ2-7): KAGVTQTPRYLIKTRGQQVTLSCSPISGHRSVSWYQQTPGQGLQFLFEYFSETQRNKGNFPGRFSGRQFSNSRSEMNVSTLELGDSALYLCASSFRQGAGEQYFGPGTRLTVT.

The DNA of the CDR3 is TGTGCCAGCAGTGCTCCCGGGACAGAGGGGGACATTCAGTACTTC. As protein: CASSAPGTEGDIQYF. This rearrangement joins TRBV28 to TRBJ2-4; 7 nucleotides align to TRBD1. Germline V CDR1 and CDR2: MDHEN, SYDVKM. V shed 5 bases and J 8 bases; nucleotides not matched to a gene: 12. The CDR3 runs to 15 residues.

About this clonotype itself: The conserved phenylalanine or tryptophan is not found at the CDR3 terminus, so this likely reflects a read error. CDR3 DNA sequence: TGTGCCAGCAGTGCCCAACAGGGGAGTTCCTACAATGAGCAGTTCTCC. Its translation is CASSAQQGSSYNEQFS. V and J are TRBV28 and TRBJ2-1; the match to TRBD1 covers 7 bases. The trim removed 5 bases at V and 1 base at J, leaving 8 bases unmatched. Germline CDR1 is MDHEN and CDR2 is SYDVKM. The CDR3 covers 16 residues.

In the case of this clonotype: Since no conserved phenylalanine or tryptophan closes the CDR3, a read error is the likely cause. The chain joins TRBV9 to TRBJ1-1; 7 positions match TRBD1. CDR3 length: 13 residues. Germline CDR1 SGDLS, CDR2 YYNGEE. The ends lost 5 bases at V and 1 base at J; junction bases unmatched: 2. CDR3 in DNA: TGTGCCAGCAGGGGGACAGCGAACACTGAAGCTTTCTCT. This sequence encodes CASRGTANTEAFS.

This clonotype was counted only a few times. The rearrangement joins TRBV20-1 to TRBJ1-5, with D perhaps TRBD1 (6 bases). CDR1 and CDR2 from the germline V gene are DFQATT and SNEGSKA (reference sequence). This CDR3 is 17 amino acids long. V shed 3 bases and J shed 6 bases, with 24 bases lying between them. The CDR3, as DNA: TGCAGTGCTAGTCCTCAGGGGATCCTGTGGGGAGGTCAGCCCCAGCATTTT. Translating gives CSASPQGILWGGQPQHF.

This clonotype has at least ten counts. The rearrangement joins TRBV14 to TRBJ1-2; perhaps TRBD1 as D (5 bases). In germline, CDR1 is SGHDN, CDR2 FVKESK. CDR3 length equals 14 residues. Trimming removed 9 bases at V and 1 base at J, with 15 bases between. The CDR3 here is CARQGARFNYGYTF. CDR3 sequence (DNA): TGTGCCAGACAAGGGGCCCGTTTTAACTATGGCTACACCTTC. Variable domain in full (rest from reference TRBV14 and TRBJ1-2): EAGVTQFPSHSVIEKGQTVTLRCDPISGHDNLYWYRRVMGKEIKFLLHFVKESKQDESGMPNNRFLAERTGGTYSTLKVQPAELEDSGVYFCARQGARFNYGYTFGSGTRLTVV.

This clonotype was seen ten or more times. The genes are TRBV28 and TRBJ2-7; TRBD2 aligns across 14 bases. Germline CDR1 is MDHEN and CDR2 is SYDVKM. The CDR3 spans 15 residues. Unmatched junction bases numbered 6, after V lost 7 bases and J lost 4 bases. The CDR3 protein is CASTSGTSGRYEQYF. Here the CDR3 DNA reads TGTGCCAGCACGTCGGGGACTAGCGGGAGATACGAGCAGTACTTC. The full variable domain, with the rest looked up from reference TRBV28 and TRBJ2-7, is DVKVTQSSRYLVKRTGEKVFLECVQDMDHENMFWYRQDPGLGLRLIYFSYDVKMKEKGDIPEGYSVSREKKERFSLILESASTNQTSMYLCASTSGTSGRYEQYFGPGTRLTVT.

This clonotype was seen repeatedly, ten times or more. The gene calls are TRBV12-3 or TRBV12-4 and TRBJ1-2, with D possibly matching TRBD1 (5 bases). The CDR3 has 15 amino acids. V shed 3 bases and J shed 4 bases, with 15 bases lying between them. This chain's CDR3 is CASSLKLGRVYGYTF. In DNA form, the CDR3 reads TGTGCCAGCAGTTTGAAGCTCGGCAGGGTCTATGGCTACACCTTC.

This clonotype was seen a few times. The chain carries TRBV20-1 and TRBJ2-2, with 9 bases aligning to TRBD1. V gave up 6 bases and J gave up 4 bases; unmatched junction bases: 6. The CDR3 length is 14 residues. The germline V gene has CDR1 DFQATT and CDR2 SNEGSKA (reference sequence). CDR3 nucleotides: TGCAGTGCACGGGGACAGGGTGGCACCGGGGAGCTGTTTTTT. Amino acids: CSARGQGGTGELFF.

This clonotype occurred a few times. The chain combines TRBV6-1 with TRBJ2-7; D unclear. CDR3 length: 13 residues. The V and J ends lost 1 base and 3 bases respectively, with 7 bases between them. Germline loops: CDR1 MNHNS, CDR2 SASEGT. The CDR3 sequence: CASSEEGYYEQYF. For the CDR3, the DNA is TGTGCCAGCAGTGAAGAAGGGTACTACGAGCAGTACTTC.

This clonotype was seen a handful of times. The chain has TRBV19 and TRBJ1-1; 7 positions agree with TRBD1. Germline assignment: CDR1 LNHDA and CDR2 SQIVND (reference sequence). The CDR3 totals 16 residues. V gave up 6 bases and J gave up 1 base; unmatched junction bases: 11. CDR3 sequence reads: CASRTRDSARNTEAFF. CDR3 nucleotides: TGTGCCAGTAGAACAAGGGACAGCGCGAGGAACACTGAAGCTTTCTTT.

This clonotype was counted many times. This sequence joins TRBV7-6 and TRBJ2-7; D gene ambiguous. There are 13 residues in the CDR3. Trimming removed 5 bases from V and 1 base from J, with 9 bases in between. CDR1 is SGHVS, CDR2 FNYEAQ, per germline. The CDR3 region is CASSATPSYEQYF. For the CDR3, the DNA is TGTGCCAGCAGCGCGACTCCGTCCTACGAGCAGTACTTC.

This clonotype was observed a few times. V and J are TRBV30 and TRBJ2-5, with 8 positions matching TRBD1. CDR3 length: 17 amino acids. In germline, CDR1 is GTSNPN, CDR2 SVGIG (reference sequence). V lost 4 bases, J lost 4 bases, and 17 bases stayed unmatched. Here the CDR3 reads CAWTPGQGGLASETQYF. DNA for the CDR3: TGTGCCTGGACTCCCGGACAGGGAGGACTTGCTTCAGAGACCCAGTACTTC.

This clonotype was observed at least ten times. This chain uses TRBV19 with TRBJ1-4; D unclear. The CDR3 is 13 residues long. V lost 8 bases, J lost 0 bases, and 7 bases lay in between. CDR1 and CDR2 from the germline V gene are LNHDA and SQIVND (reference sequence). CDR3 region: CASGQATNEKLFF. As DNA, the CDR3 is TGTGCCAGTGGCCAGGCAACTAATGAAAAACTGTTTTTT.